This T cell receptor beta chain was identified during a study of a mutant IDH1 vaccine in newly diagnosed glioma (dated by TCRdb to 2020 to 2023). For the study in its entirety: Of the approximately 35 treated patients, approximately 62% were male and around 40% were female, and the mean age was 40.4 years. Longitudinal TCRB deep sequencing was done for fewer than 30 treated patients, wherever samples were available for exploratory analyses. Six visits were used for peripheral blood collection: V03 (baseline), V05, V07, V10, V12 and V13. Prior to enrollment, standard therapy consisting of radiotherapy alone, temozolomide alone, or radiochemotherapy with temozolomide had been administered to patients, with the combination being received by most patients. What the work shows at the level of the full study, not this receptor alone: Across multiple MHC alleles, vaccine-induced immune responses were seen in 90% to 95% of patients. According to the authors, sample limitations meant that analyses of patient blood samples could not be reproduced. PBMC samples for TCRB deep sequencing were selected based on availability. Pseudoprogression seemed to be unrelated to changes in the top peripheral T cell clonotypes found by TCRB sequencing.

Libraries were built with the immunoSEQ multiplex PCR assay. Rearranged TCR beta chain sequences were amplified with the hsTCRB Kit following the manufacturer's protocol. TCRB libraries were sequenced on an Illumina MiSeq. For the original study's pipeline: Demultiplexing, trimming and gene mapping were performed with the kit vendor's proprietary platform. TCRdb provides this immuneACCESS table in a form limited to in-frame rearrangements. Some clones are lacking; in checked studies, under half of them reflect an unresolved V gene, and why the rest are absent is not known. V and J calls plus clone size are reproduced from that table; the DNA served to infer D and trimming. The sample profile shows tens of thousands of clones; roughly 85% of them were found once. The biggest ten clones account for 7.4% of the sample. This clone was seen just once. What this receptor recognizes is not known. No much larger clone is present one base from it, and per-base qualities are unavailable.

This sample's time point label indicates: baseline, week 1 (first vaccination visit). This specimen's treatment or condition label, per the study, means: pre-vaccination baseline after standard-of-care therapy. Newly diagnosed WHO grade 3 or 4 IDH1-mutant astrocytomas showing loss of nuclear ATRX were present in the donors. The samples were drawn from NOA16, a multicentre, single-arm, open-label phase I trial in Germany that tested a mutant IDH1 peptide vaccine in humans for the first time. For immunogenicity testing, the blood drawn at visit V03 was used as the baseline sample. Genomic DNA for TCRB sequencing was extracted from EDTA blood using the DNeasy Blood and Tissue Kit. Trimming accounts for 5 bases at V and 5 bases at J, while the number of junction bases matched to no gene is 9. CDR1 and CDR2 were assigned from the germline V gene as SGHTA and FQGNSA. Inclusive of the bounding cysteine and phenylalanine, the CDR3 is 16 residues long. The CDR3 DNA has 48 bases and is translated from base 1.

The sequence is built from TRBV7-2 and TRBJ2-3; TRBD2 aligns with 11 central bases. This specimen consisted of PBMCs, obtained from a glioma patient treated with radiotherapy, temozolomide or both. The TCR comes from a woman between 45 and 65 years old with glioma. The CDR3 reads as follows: CASSPLRLAGGDTQYF. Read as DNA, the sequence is TGTGCCAGCAGCCCCCTCAGGCTAGCGGGGGGAGATACGCAGTATTTT.